This entry features one TCR beta chain sequence. Its matching antigen is unknown. Isolated RNA was reverse transcribed into cDNA used as the sequencing template. Measured with immunoSEQ multiplex PCR; TCRdb has only the in-frame clones, and not every one. The profile covers 95,000 to 150,000 clones, with roughly 50% appearing a single time and roughly a tenth taken by the ten largest. Alopecia areata patients provided lesional scalp punch biopsies and peripheral blood, both collected for the study. This record comes from a study of CD8+ T cells in alopecia areata. The CDR3 contains 13 residues. Germline loops: CDR1 MNHEY, CDR2 SMNVEV (reference sequence). Trimming cost V 5 bases and J 7 bases; bases outside gene matches: 4. Study-wide findings and caveats: Scalp lesions, especially in alopecia totalis/universalis, had higher clonality than normal scalp.

This chain joins TRBV27 and TRBJ1-1, with TRBD1 identical over 10 bases. This TCR came from a human donor with alopecia areata. Sample: NKG2D-low CD8+ T cells sorted from blood. CDR3 protein: CASSRGQGDEAFF. CDR3 DNA sequence: TGTGCCAGCAGTAGAGGACAGGGGGATGAAGCTTTCTTT.